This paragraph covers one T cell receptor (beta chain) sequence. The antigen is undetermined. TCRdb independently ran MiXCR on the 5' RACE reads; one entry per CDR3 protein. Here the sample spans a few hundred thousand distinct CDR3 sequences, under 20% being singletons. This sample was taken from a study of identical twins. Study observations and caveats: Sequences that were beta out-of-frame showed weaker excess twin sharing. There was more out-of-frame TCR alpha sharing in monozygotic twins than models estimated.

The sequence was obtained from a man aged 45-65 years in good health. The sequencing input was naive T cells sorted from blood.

The CDR3 DNA sequence: TGTGCCAGCAGCTTAGGGTTCGGGGGCGTGGAGACCCAGTACTTC. As protein: CASSLGFGGVETQYF. The rearrangement uses TRBV11-2 and TRBJ2-5; D possibly matches TRBD1 or TRBD2 (6 bases each). From germline, CDR1 is SGHAT and CDR2 FQNNGV. V lost 1 base and J 5 bases, leaving 14 bases between the germline ends. The CDR3 consists of 15 residues.